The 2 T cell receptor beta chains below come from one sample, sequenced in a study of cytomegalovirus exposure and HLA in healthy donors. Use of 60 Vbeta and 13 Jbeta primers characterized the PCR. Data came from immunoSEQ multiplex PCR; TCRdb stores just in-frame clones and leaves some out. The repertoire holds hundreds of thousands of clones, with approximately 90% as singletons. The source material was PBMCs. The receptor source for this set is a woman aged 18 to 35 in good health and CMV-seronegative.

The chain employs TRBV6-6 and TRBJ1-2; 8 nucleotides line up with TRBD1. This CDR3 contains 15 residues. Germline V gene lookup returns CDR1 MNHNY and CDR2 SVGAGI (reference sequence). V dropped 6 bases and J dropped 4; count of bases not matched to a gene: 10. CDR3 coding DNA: TGTGCCAGCAGAAACGCAACAACAGGGGGCTATGGCTACACCTTC. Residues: CASRNATTGGYGYTF.

The CDR3 bases are TGTGCCATCATGGCAGGGGGCAAAGGCTACACCTTC. It translates to CAIMAGGKGYTF. The chain couples TRBV10-3 to TRBJ1-2; 8 bases are a match to TRBD1. CDR3 length: 12 amino acids. V lost 7 bases, J lost 8 bases, and 6 bases stayed unmatched. CDR1 is ENHRY, CDR2 SYGVKD, per germline.